These 32 T cell receptor beta chains share one sample of origin, sequenced in a study of PD-L1 blockade in urothelial cancer. Time point of the sample: pretreatment peripheral blood. Libraries were prepared by immunoSEQ multiplex PCR; TCRdb keeps only in-frame clonotypes and omits some of them. This sample carries roughly 87,000 clones, about 90% of them seen once, and the ten largest clones take 0.97%. Sample: PBMCs, taken around atezolizumab (anti-PD-L1) treatment. The receptors were gathered from a woman of 80 years or more with urothelial cancer.

Written as DNA, the CDR3 is TGTGCCAGCAGTACAGCGGGAGGCACCGGGGAGCTGTTTTTT. Amino acids: CASSTAGGTGELFF. V gene TRBV28 combines with J gene TRBJ2-2, with TRBD2 matching over 9 bases. Trimming removed 5 bases from V and 4 bases from J; junction bases left unmatched: 2. Germline values: CDR1 MDHEN, CDR2 SYDVKM. The CDR3 is made up of 14 amino acids.

This clone showed up just once. The chain recombines TRBV28 with TRBJ1-5; no clear D. The CDR3 contains 15 residues. Germline CDR1 MDHEN, CDR2 SYDVKM. The V end was cut by 4 bases, the J end by 7 bases, with 17 bases between. Written as DNA, the CDR3 is TGTGCCAGCAGTTCACCACCGCAGGTTATGCAGCCCCAGCATTTT. This sequence encodes CASSSPPQVMQPQHF.

The chain combines TRBV2 with TRBJ1-5, with 12 bases identical to TRBD1. Germline CDR1 is SNHLY and CDR2 is FYNNEI. This CDR3 comprises 16 residues. V was clipped by 8 bases and J by 3 bases; unmatched bases: 8. CDR3 residues: CASVWDRGLANQPQHF. The CDR3 nucleotides are TGTGCCAGCGTATGGGACAGGGGGCTGGCCAATCAGCCCCAGCATTTT. Full variable domain (remainder filled in from reference TRBV2 and TRBJ1-5): EPEVTQTPSHQVTQMGQEVILRCVPISNHLYFYWYRQILGQKVEFLVSFYNNEISEKSEIFDDQFSVERPDGSNFTLKIRSTKLEDSAMYFCASVWDRGLANQPQHFGDGTRLSIL.

V is TRBV28 and J is TRBJ2-7; D possibly corresponds to TRBD1 (6 bases). Trimming took 6 bases from V and 6 from J, leaving 15 bases between them. The CDR3 is 13 residues long. Germline assignment: CDR1 MDHEN and CDR2 SYDVKM. CDR3 sequence (DNA): TGTGCCAGCAGGCTGGACAGTATCCCCGAGCAGTACTTC. It specifies CASRLDSIPEQYF.

J is TRBJ1-2 and V is TRBV14; TRBD1 matches at 10 bases. Germline values: CDR1 SGHDN, CDR2 FVKESK. CDR3 length equals 14 residues. After removal of 1 base from V and 7 bases from J, the junction contained 3 bases not matched to a gene. In DNA form, the CDR3 reads TGTGCCAGCAGCCAAGCGTGGACAGGGGGTGGCTACACCTTC. Encoded protein: CASSQAWTGGGYTF.

J is TRBJ2-7 and V is TRBV7-9; 7 bases are shared with TRBD2. V shed 4 bases, J shed 0 bases, and the junction held 3 bases outside the gene matches. Germline loops: CDR1 SEHNR, CDR2 FQNEAQ (reference sequence). The CDR3 is made up of 14 amino acids. Written as DNA, the CDR3 is TGTGCCAGCAGCTCTAGCGGCAGCTCCTACGAGCAGTACTTC. Its protein product is CASSSSGSSYEQYF.

The chain combines TRBV6-5 with TRBJ2-7; the match to TRBD1 covers 12 bases. The CDR3 loop spans 14 amino acids. Germline CDR1 reads MNHEY; CDR2 reads SVGAGI. Trimming removed 7 bases from V and 7 bases from J; junction bases left unmatched: 8. The CDR3 reads CASTPGQGAGEQYF. For the CDR3, the DNA is TGTGCCAGCACCCCGGGACAGGGGGCAGGGGAGCAGTACTTC.

The chain is built from TRBV6-5 and TRBJ2-7, with 7 bases that match TRBD1. The trim removed 5 bases at V and 0 bases at J, leaving 4 bases unmatched. Germline assignment: CDR1 MNHEY and CDR2 SVGAGI. CDR3 size: 14 residues. CDR3 sequence (DNA): TGTGCCAGCAGTCAGACAGGGAGCTCCTACGAGCAGTACTTC. Its translation is CASSQTGSSYEQYF.

This clone has just one count. The V gene is TRBV19, the J gene TRBJ2-3; D not resolved. Trimming removed 6 bases at V and 1 base at J, with 8 bases between. Germline values: CDR1 LNHDA, CDR2 SQIVND (reference sequence). This CDR3 is built from 13 residues. CDR3 region: CASSVRGTDTQYF. CDR3 bases: TGTGCCAGTAGCGTCCGTGGCACAGATACGCAGTATTTT.

In nucleotides, the CDR3 is TGCGCCAGCAGCCCCAGACTAGCGGGAGGGCCGGATGAGCAGTTCTTC. Protein product: CASSPRLAGGPDEQFF. The chain carries TRBV5-1 and TRBJ2-1; 14 positions match TRBD2. There are 16 residues in the CDR3. The V segment lost 4 bases and the J segment 8 bases; nucleotides outside the gene matches: 8. Germline V CDR1 and CDR2: SGHRS, YFSETQ.

The count of this clone is one. The rearrangement joins TRBV6-1 to TRBJ1-4; TRBD1 is a possible D gene (6 bases). V lost 3 bases and J lost 9, with 20 bases in between. This CDR3 is built from 16 residues. Germline CDR1 is MNHNS and CDR2 is SASEGT. Here the CDR3 reads CASSDIGGTLAKKLFF. The CDR3 bases are TGTGCCAGCAGTGATATTGGTGGGACACTGGCGAAAAAACTGTTTTTT.

The J gene is TRBJ2-2, the V gene TRBV18; 10 positions match TRBD1. Germline loops: CDR1 KGHSH, CDR2 LQKENI. The CDR3 sequence is 17 residues long. V dropped 4 bases and J dropped 4; count of bases not matched to a gene: 9. The CDR3 is CASSLALGQGSTGELFF. In nucleotides, the CDR3 is TGTGCCAGCTCACTAGCCTTGGGACAGGGGAGCACCGGGGAGCTGTTTTTT.

This chain links TRBV25-1 with TRBJ1-6, with D perhaps matching TRBD1 (6 bases). The CDR3 loop spans 14 amino acids. Germline V lookup: CDR1 MGHDK, CDR2 SYGVNS. The V and J ends lost 4 bases and 7 bases respectively, with 11 bases between them. The chain's CDR3 is CASSGIGGNSPLHF. In nucleotides, the CDR3 is TGTGCCAGCAGTGGTATAGGGGGAAATTCACCCCTCCACTTT.

The chain couples TRBV6-1 to TRBJ2-7, with 10 bases aligning to TRBD1. This CDR3 is 15 amino acids long. J was trimmed by 5 bases and V by 6 bases; bases with no gene match: 10. CDR1 is MNHNS and CDR2 is SASEGT in the germline V gene. The CDR3 DNA is TGTGCCAGCAGAGGATCCGGGACAGGGGTCCACGAGCAGTACTTC. This gives the protein CASRGSGTGVHEQYF.

The chain is built from TRBV7-3 and TRBJ2-3, with 10 bases fitting TRBD1. V shed 5 bases, J shed 5 bases, and the junction held 10 bases outside the gene matches. Germline V lookup: CDR1 SGHTA, CDR2 FQGTGA. The CDR3 has 16 amino acids. CDR3 DNA: TGTGCCAGCAGCCCCACCGGGACAGGGGCGGGAGATACGCAGTATTTT. Amino acids: CASSPTGTGAGDTQYF.

V and J are TRBV19 and TRBJ1-2, with a weak D call TRBD1 (5 bases). Germline V lookup: CDR1 LNHDA, CDR2 SQIVND (reference sequence). Trimming took 6 bases from V and 2 from J, leaving 13 bases between them. The CDR3 is made up of 14 amino acids. CDR3: CASSNQRGNYGYTF. The CDR3 DNA reads TGTGCCAGTAGCAACCAACGGGGGAACTATGGCTACACCTTC.

This clone occurred a few times. The chain joins TRBV10-1 to TRBJ2-7; D is unresolved. The CDR3 spans 12 residues. The V end lost 6 bases, the J end lost 3 bases, and 9 bases lay between the germline ends. CDR1 is WNHNN and CDR2 is SYGVQD in the germline V gene (reference sequence). For the CDR3, the DNA is TGCGCCAGCAGGGGCAGCAACTACGAGCAGTACTTC. Translating gives CASRGSNYEQYF.

The rearrangement links TRBV5-6 to TRBJ2-5; D is ambiguous. Trimming left V 0 bases short and J 3 bases short, with 6 bases between. The CDR3 has 13 residues. Germline CDR1 and CDR2: SGHDT and YYEEEE. CDR3 in DNA: TGTGCCAGCAGCTTGGTCAACAAAGAGACCCAGTACTTC. Translation gives CASSLVNKETQYF.

This clone has a single count. The J gene is TRBJ2-2, the V gene TRBV19, with D tentatively TRBD2 (5 bases). Germline CDR1 LNHDA, CDR2 SQIVND (reference sequence). V was trimmed by 5 bases and J by 8 bases, leaving 21 bases between them. The CDR3 is made up of 16 amino acids. CDR3 DNA: TGTGCCAGTAGTGGGGTGGGCGGGCAGACGGCGGGGGAGCTGTTTTTT. Amino acids: CASSGVGGQTAGELFF.

This chain connects TRBV5-1 to TRBJ1-4; D is unclear. V dropped 7 bases and J dropped 5 bases, with 9 bases sitting between them. The length of the CDR3 is 12 residues. Germline V CDR1 and CDR2: SGHRS, YFSETQ. CDR3 amino acids: CASRSGNEKLFF. CDR3 DNA: TGCGCCAGCCGGTCGGGAAATGAAAAACTGTTTTTT.

The gene calls are TRBV28 and TRBJ2-1; 8 bases are a match to TRBD1. Trimming cost V 7 bases and J 4 bases; bases outside gene matches: 6. The CDR3 contains 14 residues. CDR1 is MDHEN and CDR2 is SYDVKM in the germline V gene. The CDR3 sequence is CASTGQGWYNEQFF. The CDR3 DNA sequence: TGTGCCAGCACCGGACAGGGATGGTACAATGAGCAGTTCTTC.

The V and J genes are TRBV14 and TRBJ1-3, with unresolved D. Trimming took off 4 bases at V and 4 bases at J, with 14 bases between the two ends. Germline V gene sequence: CDR1 SGHDN, CDR2 FVKESK. The CDR3 totals 15 residues. CDR3 region: CASSPQRVHGNTIYF. The DNA for the CDR3 is TGTGCCAGCAGCCCGCAACGGGTCCACGGAAACACCATATATTTT.

The chain couples TRBV5-1 to TRBJ2-2, with unresolved D. The germline CDR1 and CDR2 sequences are SGHRS and YFSETQ. There are 17 residues in the CDR3. V shed 4 bases and J shed 0 bases, with 16 bases lying between them. As DNA, the CDR3 is TGCGCCAGCAGCGTGAACCCCAGCGTACCGAACACCGGGGAGCTGTTTTTT. Translation: CASSVNPSVPNTGELFF.

This clone was recorded only once. This CDR3 reads CASSEDRSQETQYF. In nucleotides, the CDR3 is TGTGCCAGCAGTGAGGACAGGTCCCAAGAGACCCAGTACTTC. The chain recombines TRBV2 with TRBJ2-5, with TRBD1 matching 7 bases. Germline-derived CDR1 and CDR2 are SNHLY and FYNNEI. Losses at the gene ends were 3 bases for V and 1 base for J; bases not matched to a gene: 2. The CDR3 is 14 amino acids.

The genes are TRBV30 and TRBJ2-1; 10 bases fit TRBD1. This CDR3 contains 15 residues. The V and J ends lost 4 bases and 4 bases, in that order; junction bases with no gene match: 7. From germline, CDR1 is GTSNPN and CDR2 SVGIG (reference sequence). The CDR3 DNA follows: TGTGCCTGGACCCTCGGACAGGGGGGTTACAATGAGCAGTTCTTC. It specifies CAWTLGQGGYNEQFF.

This clone appeared a few times. The chain links TRBV5-4 to TRBJ2-5; weak D call: TRBD2 (7 bases). Germline lookup yields CDR1 SGHNT and CDR2 YYREEE (reference sequence). The V and J ends lost 0 bases and 5 bases respectively, with 14 bases between them. The CDR3 has 15 residues. The CDR3 spells CASSLVSGGGETQYF. The CDR3 DNA reads as TGTGCCAGCAGCTTGGTGTCGGGGGGCGGGGAGACCCAGTACTTC.

The chain couples TRBV19 to TRBJ1-5; D gene ambiguous. Germline CDR1 is LNHDA and CDR2 is SQIVND (reference sequence). The CDR3 contains 17 residues. Trimming removed 3 bases at V and 0 bases at J, with 15 bases between. CDR3 DNA sequence: TGTGCCAGTAGTATGAAGAACAGCCTCTATAGCAATCAGCCCCAGCATTTT. It codes for CASSMKNSLYSNQPQHF.

The chain uses TRBV28 and TRBJ2-1, with 12 bases lining up with TRBD2. After removal of 8 bases from V and 10 bases from J, the junction contained 9 bases not matched to a gene. The CDR3 covers 14 residues. Looked up from germline, CDR1 is MDHEN and CDR2 is SYDVKM. CDR3: CASGSSGRAGEQFF. As DNA, the CDR3 is TGTGCCAGCGGTTCTAGCGGGAGGGCGGGGGAGCAGTTCTTC.

The V and J genes are TRBV11-2 and TRBJ2-2, with 9 bases lining up with TRBD2. Germline V gives CDR1 SGHAT, CDR2 FQNNGV. J lost 5 bases, V lost 0 bases, and 1 base had no gene match. The CDR3 has 15 residues. CDR3 nucleotide sequence: TGTGCCAGCAGCTTAGATCTAGCGGGGACCGGGGAGCTGTTTTTT. The encoded protein is CASSLDLAGTGELFF.

This clone has just one count. V gene TRBV28 combines with J gene TRBJ1-2; D remains ambiguous. The CDR3 has 13 residues. Germline values: CDR1 MDHEN, CDR2 SYDVKM. V was trimmed by 7 bases and J by 0 bases, leaving 9 bases between them. The CDR3 loop is CASKTRANYGYTF. In DNA form, the CDR3 reads TGTGCCAGCAAGACAAGAGCTAACTATGGCTACACCTTC.

This chain joins TRBV9 and TRBJ2-1; weak D call: TRBD2 (5 bases). Germline loops: CDR1 SGDLS, CDR2 YYNGEE. Trimming removed 1 base from V and 7 bases from J, with 15 bases in between. The CDR3 consists of 15 residues. The CDR3 spells CASSVSGSVLNEQFF. Written as DNA, the CDR3 is TGTGCCAGCAGCGTAAGTGGGAGTGTCCTTAATGAGCAGTTCTTC.

Details on this clone: Other DNA sequences of this sample code for an identical CDR3. V gene TRBV2 combines with J gene TRBJ1-1; no clear D. V lost 4 bases to trimming and J lost 5 bases, with 8 bases between them. CDR3 size: 12 residues. Per the germline V gene, CDR1 is SNHLY and CDR2 is FYNNEI. CDR3 loop: CASSGRVTEAFF. The CDR3 coding sequence is TGTGCCAGCAGTGGCCGGGTTACTGAAGCTTTCTTT.